This paragraph reports one TCR beta chain. Its specific antigen is unknown. Base quality data are lacking; no much larger clone is found one base away. The source of the sample is a study of blood T cells in healthy people across ages (dated by TCRdb to the mid-2010s). General notes on the study: In model experiments, template switching captured about one uniquely barcoded TCR beta cDNA molecule for every two T cells. To avoid experimental bias, donors of different ages were randomly spread across the sequencing lanes. Age-related changes in TCR beta repertoire diversity were measured in the study by deep sequencing normalized with unique cDNA molecular identifiers. The donors were divided into four age groups: young (average around 17 years), middle-aged (under 40), aged (roughly 60) and long-lived (around 87). The study analyzed two additional independent replicas of 1 million unique cDNA reads from the same blood draw for two donors, one aged 18 to 30 and one aged 80 or older.

The library was made by 5' RACE. Sequencing was carried out with an Illumina HiSeq 2500. A second PCR of roughly 7 to 12 cycles was performed with a sample-barcoded 5' primer and a J-beta primer mix. A template-switch 5' adaptor carrying 12 random nucleotides introduced a unique molecular identifier onto each TCR beta cDNA molecule. Each sample yielded at least 3 million CDR3-containing paired-end reads. The Mint cDNA synthesis kit, primed by a TRBC-specific oligonucleotide, was used to synthesize first-strand cDNA from all RNA. All cDNA was treated with uracil-DNA glycosylase and then went through a first 18-cycle PCR with the universal primers M1SS and BC2_uni_R. From the authors' description of their analysis: Normalization of each sample was performed by random selection of 1 million high-quality reads, each carrying a distinct molecular identifier. Reads with shared molecular identifiers were discarded instead of being binned into consensus sequences. MiTCR, run with a Q25 quality threshold and the strictest error-elimination algorithm, handled CDR3 identification, clonotype clustering and error correction. A nonparametric unseen species model with Euler transformation was used to estimate a lower bound on total TCR beta diversity. The raw public reads went through TCRdb reprocessing: fastp at Q25, MiXCR clone calling, in-frame beta chains kept. Every distinct CDR3 protein forms one entry, paired with its most common genes and DNA. The V and J calls come from TCRdb's annotation, not from the publication. The sample table contains about 1.5 million distinct CDR3 sequences; only one count was recorded for about 45% of them. Of the sample, under 5% falls within the top ten clones.

Sequences DFQATT (CDR1) and SNEGSKA (CDR2) are obtained from the germline V gene (reference sequence). V was cut back by 4 bases and J by 3 bases, leaving a gap of 15 bases between them. The CDR3 contains 14 residues, cysteine and phenylalanine counted. Just the 42-base CDR3 DNA is kept, in frame starting at base 1. General study outcomes and caveats: There was a strong correlation between observed TCR beta diversity and the percentage of naive T cells measured by flow cytometry. Observed TCR beta diversity per million T cells fell roughly linearly with age, and a significant reduction was already apparent by age approximately 41. Estimates of total diversity from one million sequenced T cells were regarded as lower bounds and underestimates. Donor CMV infection status was unknown, potentially confounding age-related changes in expanded clonotypes. Compared with the aged group, the long-lived group had more naive CD4+ T cells, fewer expanded clones and increased TCR diversity, suggesting age selection. Since profiling was done on bulk unsorted PBMCs, naive and antigen-experienced compartments could not be conclusively compared.

The 39 donors, aged roughly 6 to 95 years, were systemically healthy Caucasian individuals from Russia. Around 10 milliliters of peripheral blood were collected from each donor into EDTA-treated Vacutainer tubes. Ficoll-Paque density-gradient centrifugation was used to isolate PBMCs, with at least 6.5 million per sample. Total RNA was extracted from PBMCs with Trizol reagent, with at least 5 micrograms obtained per sample. For every donor, an aliquot of PBMCs went through flow cytometry to measure the percentages of naive CD45RAhigh/CD27high T cells. The sequencing sample was made of blood. The chain is assembled from TRBV20-1 and TRBJ2-5, with a weak D call of TRBD1 (6 bases match). This TCR was sampled from a woman younger than 30 in good health. This receptor carries the CDR3 CSANRRGGKETQYF. The nucleotides read TGCAGTGCTAACCGCAGAGGGGGTAAAGAGACCCAGTACTTC.